One and the same sample provided the 28 T cell receptor beta chains below, sequenced in a study of PD-L1 blockade in urothelial cancer. TCRdb keeps only in-frame clones here, not all; method: immunoSEQ multiplex PCR. The sample contains around 100,000 clones, 70% to 90% of which appear only once. Sequencing was performed on PBMCs, taken around atezolizumab (anti-PD-L1) treatment. The receptors come from a man aged 45-65 years with urothelial cancer.

The chain employs TRBV6-5 and TRBJ2-7; 10 nucleotides align to TRBD2. There are 15 residues in the CDR3. Germline V gene data show CDR1 as MNHEY and CDR2 as SVGAGI. V shed 8 bases and J 3 bases; nucleotides not matched to a gene: 10. The chain's CDR3 is CASRDGLAGVYEQYF. The CDR3, as DNA: TGTGCCAGCCGAGACGGGCTAGCGGGAGTCTACGAGCAGTACTTC.

The chain is built from TRBV28 and TRBJ2-1; weak D call: TRBD1 (6 bases). Trimming removed 6 bases from V and 3 bases from J, with 15 bases in between. From germline, CDR1 is MDHEN and CDR2 SYDVKM. CDR3 length equals 15 residues. This CDR3 is CASRGAVLIYNEQFF. CDR3 nucleotides: TGTGCCAGCAGGGGGGCCGTGCTGATCTACAATGAGCAGTTCTTC.

The rearrangement links TRBV6-6 to TRBJ1-1, with D possibly matching TRBD1 (5 bases). Germline-derived CDR1 and CDR2 are MNHNY and SVGAGI (reference sequence). The CDR3 spans 16 residues. V was cut by 5 bases and J by 0 bases, with 16 bases left in between. CDR3 amino acids: CASSTQSTGVNTEAFF. The CDR3 DNA is TGTGCCAGCAGTACCCAATCCACGGGGGTGAACACTGAAGCTTTCTTT.

The genes are TRBV7-9 and TRBJ2-1, with 7 bases that match TRBD1. CDR1 is SEHNR, CDR2 FQNEAQ, per germline (reference sequence). J was trimmed by 13 bases and V by 5 bases; bases with no gene match: 5. There are 11 residues in the CDR3. This CDR3 is CASSTRQGQFF. CDR3 bases: TGTGCCAGCAGCACCCGACAGGGACAGTTCTTC. Full variable domain (missing parts from reference TRBV7-9 and TRBJ2-1): DTGVSQNPRHKITKRGQNVTFRCDPISEHNRLYWYRQTLGQGPEFLTYFQNEAQLEKSRLLSDRFSAERPKGSFSTLEIQRTEQGDSAMYLCASSTRQGQFFGPGTRLTVL.

V gene TRBV10-3 combines with J gene TRBJ2-7; 8 bases match TRBD1. Germline assignment: CDR1 ENHRY and CDR2 SYGVKD. CDR3 length equals 14 residues. V was pared by 3 bases and J by 5 bases, with 6 bases of the junction left unmatched. CDR3 DNA sequence: TGTGCCATCAGTGAAGGACAGGGTCGGGACGAGCAGTACTTC. Its protein product is CAISEGQGRDEQYF.

The V gene is TRBV12-5, the J gene TRBJ2-7; tentative D call: TRBD1 (6 bases). The CDR3 consists of 15 residues. Germline V gene sequence: CDR1 LGHNT, CDR2 FRNRAP. V lost 2 bases to trimming and J lost 3 bases, with 14 bases between them. CDR3 in DNA: TGTGCTAGTGGTTTGACCCGCCGGGACATCTACGAGCAGTACTTC. Translated: CASGLTRRDIYEQYF. Filled out from reference TRBV12-5 and TRBJ2-7, the complete variable domain reads DARVTQTPRHKVTEMGQEVTMRCQPILGHNTVFWYRQTMMQGLELLAYFRNRAPLDDSGMPKDRFSAEMPDATLATLKIQPSEPRDSAVYFCASGLTRRDIYEQYFGPGTRLTVT.

The chain uses TRBV10-3 and TRBJ1-5, with 9 bases identical to TRBD1. This CDR3 has 14 residues. Germline V gives CDR1 ENHRY, CDR2 SYGVKD. Unmatched junction bases numbered 6, after V lost 5 bases and J lost 7 bases. DNA for the CDR3: TGTGCCATCAGTACAGGGGGCGTCGGACAGCCCCAGCATTTT. Translating gives CAISTGGVGQPQHF.

The genes are TRBV6-1 and TRBJ1-1; unclear D gene. CDR1 MNHNS and CDR2 SASEGT come from the germline V gene. Trimming took off 2 bases at V and 3 bases at J, with 7 bases between the two ends. The CDR3 is 13 residues long. This CDR3 is CASSEYRDTEAFF. The CDR3 DNA is TGTGCCAGCAGTGAATATCGGGACACTGAAGCTTTCTTT.

Here the CDR3 reads CASSFTGNYGYTF. The CDR3 bases are TGTGCCAGCAGTTTTACAGGGAACTATGGCTACACCTTC. The V call is TRBV28, the J call TRBJ1-2; maybe TRBD1 (6 bases). Between the trimmed V and J ends, which lost 3 bases and 2 bases, there was a span of 7 bases. The CDR3 is 13 residues long. Germline CDR1 MDHEN, CDR2 SYDVKM.

This rearrangement joins TRBV13 to TRBJ2-7, with 8 bases matching TRBD2. The V and J ends lost 5 bases and 4 bases, in that order; junction bases with no gene match: 7. The CDR3 consists of 14 residues. Per germline, CDR1 PRHDT and CDR2 FYEKMQ (reference sequence). CDR3 in DNA: TGTGCCAGCAGCCATAGCGGGATGGGTTACGAGCAGTACTTC. This translates into CASSHSGMGYEQYF.

The chain combines TRBV11-2 with TRBJ2-3; possible D gene TRBD1, 6 bases. CDR1 and CDR2 from the germline V gene are SGHAT and FQNNGV. This CDR3 contains 19 residues. Trimming took 5 bases from V and 0 from J, leaving 24 bases between them. Here the CDR3 reads CASSPDRWDTPTSTDTQYF. Written as DNA, the CDR3 is TGTGCCAGCAGCCCTGACCGATGGGACACTCCCACTAGCACAGATACGCAGTATTTT.

This sequence joins TRBV13 and TRBJ1-1; D unresolved. Per germline, CDR1 PRHDT and CDR2 FYEKMQ (reference sequence). The germline V and J ends were trimmed by 1 base and 4 bases, with 10 bases remaining between them. CDR3 length: 14 amino acids. CDR3 protein: CASSLAAGGTEAFF. The CDR3 region has the DNA TGTGCCAGCAGCTTAGCGGCGGGTGGCACTGAAGCTTTCTTT.

V gene TRBV11-2 combines with J gene TRBJ2-3; 7 bases are a match to TRBD2. CDR3 size: 14 residues. Losses at the gene ends were 4 bases for V and 3 bases for J; bases not matched to a gene: 4. CDR1 SGHAT and CDR2 FQNNGV come from the germline V gene. The CDR3 here is CASSSNSGTDTQYF. The CDR3 coding sequence is TGTGCCAGCAGCTCCAATAGCGGGACAGATACGCAGTATTTT.

The chain combines TRBV7-9 with TRBJ2-1; 8 bases are a match to TRBD2. The CDR3 loop spans 16 amino acids. CDR1 and CDR2 (germline): SEHNR, FQNEAQ (reference sequence). V dropped 5 bases and J dropped 4; count of bases not matched to a gene: 10. This CDR3 is CASSVYGRGTYNEQFF. CDR3 bases: TGTGCCAGCAGCGTGTACGGGAGGGGGACTTACAATGAGCAGTTCTTC. The entire variable domain, with the rest obtained from reference TRBV7-9 and TRBJ2-1, is as follows: DTGVSQNPRHKITKRGQNVTFRCDPISEHNRLYWYRQTLGQGPEFLTYFQNEAQLEKSRLLSDRFSAERPKGSFSTLEIQRTEQGDSAMYLCASSVYGRGTYNEQFFGPGTRLTVL.

The genes are TRBV9 and TRBJ2-2; 7 bases fit TRBD1. The trim removed 0 bases at V and 4 bases at J, leaving 6 bases unmatched. Germline V gives CDR1 SGDLS, CDR2 YYNGEE. CDR3 length: 16 amino acids. The CDR3 here is CASSVGGRGTTGELFF. The CDR3 DNA reads TGTGCCAGCAGCGTAGGTGGCAGGGGGACCACCGGGGAGCTGTTTTTT.

V usage is TRBV6-1 and J usage is TRBJ1-6, with D possibly matching TRBD1 (5 bases). CDR3 length: 17 residues. The germline V gene has CDR1 MNHNS and CDR2 SASEGT. Trimming took 3 bases from V and 4 from J, leaving 16 bases between them. The CDR3 DNA follows: TGTGCCAGCAGTGATAGACAGCGCCGGACGTATAATTCACCCCTCCACTTT. It translates to CASSDRQRRTYNSPLHF.

The sample holds a few counts of this clone. This chain uses TRBV7-6 with TRBJ2-1; 8 bases line up with TRBD2. The CDR3 covers 14 residues. The V gene's germline CDR1 is SGHVS and CDR2 FNYEAQ. The junction had 8 bases not matched to a gene; V was cut back by 6 bases and J by 7 bases. CDR3 coding DNA: TGTGCCAGCAGTGCCGGGAGGGCCCCGAATGAGCAGTTCTTC. Residues: CASSAGRAPNEQFF.

The chain uses TRBV30 and TRBJ1-2; 8 nucleotides agree with TRBD1. Germline CDR1 reads GTSNPN; CDR2 reads SVGIG (reference sequence). After removal of 0 bases from V and 2 bases from J, the junction contained 2 bases not matched to a gene. The CDR3 is 14 amino acids. The chain's CDR3 is CAWSVGTGNYGYTF. In DNA form, the CDR3 reads TGTGCCTGGAGTGTGGGGACAGGAAACTATGGCTACACCTTC. The entire variable domain, with the rest obtained from reference TRBV30 and TRBJ1-2, is as follows: SQTIHQWPATLVQPVGSPLSLECTVEGTSNPNLYWYRQAAGRGLQLLFYSVGIGQISSEVPQNLSASRPQDRQFILSSKKLLLSDSGFYLCAWSVGTGNYGYTFGSGTRLTVV.

V gene TRBV5-6 combines with J gene TRBJ2-7, with a tentative D call TRBD1 (6 bases). This CDR3 spans 12 amino acids. The V end was cut by 4 bases, the J end by 4 bases, with 9 bases between. CDR1 and CDR2 (germline): SGHDT, YYEEEE. CDR3 nucleotides: TGTGCCAGCAGCCCACAGGGTTACGAGCAGTACTTC. Its protein is CASSPQGYEQYF.

The V gene is TRBV27, the J gene TRBJ1-6, with TRBD1 matching 10 bases. Germline V gene lookup returns CDR1 MNHEY and CDR2 SMNVEV (reference sequence). The CDR3 loop spans 16 amino acids. After removal of 2 bases from V and 3 bases from J, the junction contained 1 base not matched to a gene. The CDR3, as DNA: TGTGCCAGCAGTTTACGGACAGGGGGCTATAATTCACCCCTCCACTTT. Translating gives CASSLRTGGYNSPLHF.

This sequence joins TRBV9 and TRBJ2-1; weak D call: TRBD2 (6 bases). The germline CDR1 and CDR2 sequences are SGDLS and YYNGEE. This CDR3 comprises 14 residues. V lost 3 bases and J 4 bases, leaving 11 bases between the germline ends. CDR3 region: CASSGGAGYNEQFF. The CDR3 DNA sequence: TGTGCCAGCAGCGGTGGGGCGGGGTACAATGAGCAGTTCTTC.

CDR3 bases: TGTGCCAGCAGCGAGGGGATAGGGAACTCTGGAAACACCATATATTTT. Translated, it gives CASSEGIGNSGNTIYF. This sequence joins TRBV9 and TRBJ1-3, with TRBD1 as a possible D gene (5 bases). Trimming stripped 3 bases from V and 0 bases from J, with 13 bases between. Germline V CDR1 and CDR2: SGDLS, YYNGEE. CDR3 length: 16 amino acids.

This clone came up once. The chain couples TRBV2 to TRBJ2-7; D is ambiguous. V was pared by 6 bases and J by 5 bases, with 8 bases between. This CDR3 is built from 11 residues. Looked up from germline, CDR1 is SNHLY and CDR2 is FYNNEI. The CDR3 DNA sequence: TGTGCCAGCAGGGGCTTTGACGAGCAGTACTTC. It is translated as CASRGFDEQYF.

The chain is built from TRBV5-1 and TRBJ2-7; D is ambiguous. CDR1 is SGHRS and CDR2 is YFSETQ in the germline V gene. Trimming cost V 0 bases and J 7 bases, with 8 bases left between them. This CDR3 has 12 residues. The DNA of the CDR3 is TGCGCCAGCAGCTTGGGGTCCCAGGAGCAGTACTTC. Protein product: CASSLGSQEQYF.

This clone occurred a few times. The rearrangement uses TRBV5-1 and TRBJ1-1, with 8 bases lining up with TRBD1. The CDR3 is 15 residues long. Germline trimming cut 0 bases from V and 1 base from J; bases unmatched to any gene: 2. Looked up from germline, CDR1 is SGHRS and CDR2 is YFSETQ. The CDR3, as DNA: TGCGCCAGCAGCTTGGTGACAGGGGAGAACACTGAAGCTTTCTTT. Translating gives CASSLVTGENTEAFF. The whole variable domain, filled in from reference TRBV5-1 and TRBJ1-1, reads KAGVTQTPRYLIKTRGQQVTLSCSPISGHRSVSWYQQTPGQGLQFLFEYFSETQRNKGNFPGRFSGRQFSNSRSEMNVSTLELGDSALYLCASSLVTGENTEAFFGQGTRLTVV.

J is TRBJ2-1 and V is TRBV4-1; D may be TRBD2 (7 bases). The CDR3 covers 17 residues. The germline gives CDR1 MGHRA, CDR2 YSYEKL. The V gene lost 3 bases and the J gene lost 4 bases, with 19 bases spanning the gap. CDR3 DNA: TGCGCCAGCAGCCAGGGACTACTAGGGGGGAAATACAATGAGCAGTTCTTC. Translated, it gives CASSQGLLGGKYNEQFF.

This clone is a singleton in its sample. The chain has TRBV2 and TRBJ2-1; D ambiguous. The CDR3 covers 14 residues. The V end was cut by 4 bases, the J end by 7 bases, with 14 bases between. CDR1 and CDR2 from the germline V gene are SNHLY and FYNNEI. CDR3: CASSVASPWNEQFF. The CDR3 nucleotides are TGTGCCAGCAGTGTTGCGTCACCGTGGAATGAGCAGTTCTTC.

The chain employs TRBV7-2 and TRBJ2-1; 16 bases fit TRBD2. CDR3 size: 16 residues. The J segment lost 8 bases and the V segment lost 6 bases, leaving 7 bases of the junction unmatched. Per germline, CDR1 SGHTA and CDR2 FQGNSA. The chain's CDR3 is CASRGTSGRAVYEQFF. CDR3 nucleotide sequence: TGTGCCAGCAGAGGGACTAGCGGGAGGGCAGTCTATGAGCAGTTCTTC.